Shown below are 5 T cell receptor beta chains from a single sample sequenced in a study of T-cell reconstitution after alpha-beta-depleted transplantation in children. The TCRbeta library incorporated unique molecular identifiers. Using its own MiXCR run on the PCR reads, TCRdb lists one record per CDR3 protein. The sample includes about 610,000 distinct CDR3 sequences, approximately 10% seen only once; the top ten take around 4%. The sample consisted of PBMCs from the stem cell graft donor, taken from the stem cell graft. The source is a human donor who donated a stem cell graft to a child with acute myeloid leukemia.

This clonotype was recorded many times. The chain has TRBV7-9 and TRBJ2-3, with a possible D match to TRBD2 (5 bases). Germline CDR1 SEHNR, CDR2 FQNEAQ (reference sequence). CDR3 length: 13 residues. Trimming cost V 8 bases and J 4 bases, with 13 bases left between them. The DNA for the CDR3 is TGTGCCAGCCTAGCATCCTCCCCAGATACGCAGTATTTT. Translation: CASLASSPDTQYF. The variable domain in full, with the rest retrieved from reference TRBV7-9 and TRBJ2-3, is DTGVSQNPRHKITKRGQNVTFRCDPISEHNRLYWYRQTLGQGPEFLTYFQNEAQLEKSRLLSDRFSAERPKGSFSTLEIQRTEQGDSAMYLCASLASSPDTQYFGPGTRLTVL.

This chain joins TRBV6-5 and TRBJ2-1, with 10 nucleotides matching TRBD2. CDR1 is MNHEY and CDR2 is SVGAGI in the germline V gene. V dropped 2 bases and J dropped 5; count of bases not matched to a gene: 6. The CDR3 is made up of 16 amino acids. Here the CDR3 DNA reads TGTGCCAGCAGTTACGCGGGGCTAGCGGGAGACAATGAGCAGTTCTTC. Translated, it gives CASSYAGLAGDNEQFF.

Ten or more counts support this clonotype. The chain uses TRBV20-1 and TRBJ2-5; maybe TRBD1 (6 bases). Germline CDR1 is DFQATT and CDR2 is SNEGSKA (reference sequence). This CDR3 contains 15 residues. The V and J ends lost 1 base and 1 base respectively, with 13 bases between them. CDR3 loop: CSARAGTSVQETQYF. The CDR3 DNA follows: TGCAGTGCTAGAGCGGGGACATCGGTCCAAGAGACCCAGTACTTC.

This clonotype has a handful of counts. V gene TRBV9 combines with J gene TRBJ2-7; possibly TRBD1 for D (6 bases). This CDR3 spans 14 amino acids. The germline gives CDR1 SGDLS, CDR2 YYNGEE. The V gene lost 3 bases and the J gene lost 5 bases, with 15 bases spanning the gap. CDR3 DNA sequence: TGTGCCAGCAGCGAAGGACAGTTGAACCACGAGCAGTACTTC. Translated: CASSEGQLNHEQYF. The variable domain in full, completed from reference TRBV9 and TRBJ2-7, reads DSGVTQTPKHLITATGQRVTLRCSPRSGDLSVYWYQQSLDQGLQFLIQYYNGEERAKGNILERFSAQQFPDLHSELNLSSLELGDSALYFCASSEGQLNHEQYFGPGTRLTVT.

This clonotype was found a few times. The chain joins TRBV20-1 to TRBJ2-3; 13 bases match TRBD2. Germline assignment: CDR1 DFQATT and CDR2 SNEGSKA (reference sequence). The CDR3 extends over 17 amino acids. The J segment lost 2 bases and the V segment lost 3 bases, leaving 8 bases of the junction unmatched. The CDR3 coding sequence is TGCAGTGCTAGGGAATTAGGGACTAGCGGGATCACAGATACGCAGTATTTT. Translating it yields CSARELGTSGITDTQYF.